This paragraph covers one T cell receptor (beta chain) sequence. This CDR3 region has 14 residues. Germline CDR1 LNHDA, CDR2 SQIVND (reference sequence). Trimming removed 3 bases at V and 5 bases at J, with 10 bases between. Assay used: immunoSEQ multiplex PCR; TCRdb lists only in-frame clones, some missing. The sample records 550,000 to 800,000 clones, around 90% being singletons. This sample is part of a study of shared clonotypes between healthy human individuals. The receptor comes from a man between 18 and 29 years old in good health. Some clones in this sample may be carry-over from other donors' samples. What was sequenced was memory CD8+ T cells from PBMCs. The subset: CD45RO+ cells pooled with CCR7-negative TemRA cells. The rearrangement joins TRBV19 to TRBJ2-2, with unresolved D. The CDR3 nucleotides are TGTGCCAGTAGTATTCGCCCACGAACCGGGGAGCTGTTTTTT. It translates to CASSIRPRTGELFF.